This T cell receptor beta chain was profiled in a study of CD8+CD57+ T cells in acquired aplastic anemia. Findings of the study overall: Patients and controls turned out to have 25 to 35 CD8+ CDR3 sequences in common.

Genomic DNA acted as the template from which TCR beta VDJ combination and CDR3 sequence profiling were carried out. TCRdb ran MiXCR on the reads and lists one entry per CDR3 protein. The profile shows about 270,000 distinct CDR3 sequences, approximately 86% of them singletons. An expansion of CD8+CD57+ cells by flow cytometry had been shown in patients chosen for sequencing. Patients uniformly had severe acquired aplastic anemia. Prior therapy had not been administered to any patient at the time of blood sampling. On this clonotype itself: The antigen remains unidentified.

This clonotype was obtained from a human donor with aplastic anemia. Sequencing was performed on sorted CD4+, CD8+, or CD8+CD57+ T cells (not recorded which) from PBMCs.

In DNA, the CDR3 is TGTGCCAGCAGCGTGCATGGTGCGCCCGGGTACGAGCAGTACTTC. This sequence encodes CASSVHGAPGYEQYF. This chain joins TRBV7-8 and TRBJ2-7; D not resolved. The V end was cut by 5 bases, the J end by 4 bases, with 18 bases between. Per the germline V gene, CDR1 is SGHVS and CDR2 is FQNEAQ. The CDR3 is 15 residues long. The full variable domain, completed using reference TRBV7-8 and TRBJ2-7, is GAGVSQSPRYKVAKRGQDVALRCDPISGHVSLFWYQQALGQGPEFLTYFQNEAQLDKSGLPSDRFFAERPEGSVSTLKIQRTQQEDSAVYLCASSVHGAPGYEQYFGPGTRLTVT.